These 4 T cell receptor beta chains came from one sample sequenced in a study of OX40 agonist ivuxolimab in advanced cancers. Data came from immunoSEQ multiplex PCR; TCRdb stores just in-frame clones and leaves some out. Of tens of thousands of clones in the sample, about 77% are singletons; the top ten hold roughly 10%. The sample in question was CD4+ or CD8+ T cells sorted from blood, obtained in a trial of the OX40 agonist ivuxolimab. The receptors stem from an adult with an advanced solid tumor such as melanoma, head and neck, liver or kidney cancer.

This clone has only a few counts. The chain combines TRBV29-1 with TRBJ1-4; 9 positions match TRBD1. The CDR3 has 14 residues. The germline V gene encodes CDR1 SQVTM and CDR2 ANQGSEA. The junction had 6 bases not matched to a gene; V was cut back by 7 bases and J by 3 bases. CDR3 region: CSGGTGMANEKLFF. The CDR3 bases are TGCAGCGGCGGGACAGGGATGGCTAATGAAAAACTGTTTTTT.

This rearrangement joins TRBV5-5 to TRBJ2-7; D is unresolved. Trimming removed 2 bases at V and 1 base at J, with 7 bases between. CDR3 length: 13 residues. Germline CDR1 is SGHKS and CDR2 is YYEKEE (reference sequence). The chain's CDR3 is CASSFFGSYEQYF. The CDR3, as DNA: TGTGCCAGCAGCTTCTTCGGGTCCTACGAGCAGTACTTC.

The chain combines TRBV9 with TRBJ2-1, with 8 nucleotides matching TRBD1. This CDR3 spans 16 amino acids. J gave up 1 base and V 0 bases, and 3 bases lay outside the gene matches. The germline CDR1 and CDR2 sequences are SGDLS and YYNGEE. This chain's CDR3 is CASSVVGQASYNEQFF. CDR3 in DNA: TGTGCCAGCAGCGTAGTGGGACAGGCTTCCTACAATGAGCAGTTCTTC. The full variable domain, completed using reference TRBV9 and TRBJ2-1, is DSGVTQTPKHLITATGQRVTLRCSPRSGDLSVYWYQQSLDQGLQFLIQYYNGEERAKGNILERFSAQQFPDLHSELNLSSLELGDSALYFCASSVVGQASYNEQFFGPGTRLTVL.

CDR3 loop: CARARPPVDTQYF. The CDR3 DNA follows: TGTGCCAGAGCCCGGCCTCCGGTAGATACGCAGTATTTT. The rearrangement joins TRBV21-1 to TRBJ2-3. TRBV21-1 is labeled a pseudogene. This CDR3 is 13 amino acids long.